The 28 T cell receptor beta chains below all came from one sample that was sequenced in a study of CD8+CD57+ T cells in acquired aplastic anemia. Genomic DNA constituted the template upon which TCR beta VDJ and CDR3 profiling was performed. TCRdb used MiXCR to reprocess the reads, holding one entry per CDR3 protein. Of 150,000 to 200,000 distinct CDR3 sequences detected, less than 60% appear once; the ten largest clones hold about 1%. Flow cytometry had shown expanded CD8+CD57+ cells in the patients chosen for sequencing. Sample: sorted CD4+, CD8+, or CD8+CD57+ T cells (not recorded which) from PBMCs. The receptors here all came from a human donor with aplastic anemia.

The sample holds a few counts of this clonotype. The genes are TRBV24-1 and TRBJ2-2, with D perhaps TRBD1 or TRBD2 (5 bases each). The CDR3 runs to 16 residues. Trimming took off 11 bases at V and 0 bases at J, with 18 bases between the two ends. Germline loops: CDR1 KGHDR, CDR2 SFDVKD. CDR3 residues: CASDSGTGSNTGELFF. The CDR3, as DNA: TGTGCCAGCGATTCCGGGACCGGATCGAACACCGGGGAGCTGTTTTTT.

The V and J genes are TRBV20-1 and TRBJ2-3, with TRBD2 matching 11 bases. This CDR3 is 15 amino acids long. V was clipped by 4 bases and J by 0 bases; unmatched bases: 3. The germline gives CDR1 DFQATT, CDR2 SNEGSKA (reference sequence). CDR3 coding DNA: TGCAGTGCTATTCGGACTAGCGGGAGCACAGATACGCAGTATTTT. It is translated as CSAIRTSGSTDTQYF.

This clonotype has a count of ten or more. V usage is TRBV5-1 and J usage is TRBJ2-3; 8 bases agree with TRBD2. CDR3 length: 13 residues. Per the germline V gene, CDR1 is SGHRS and CDR2 is YFSETQ. Germline trimming cut 4 bases from V and 6 bases from J; bases unmatched to any gene: 4. This chain's CDR3 is CASSRTSIDTQYF. DNA for the CDR3: TGCGCCAGCAGCAGGACTAGCATCGATACGCAGTATTTT.

This clonotype was picked up many times. This sequence joins TRBV19 and TRBJ1-3; no clear D. The CDR3 contains 15 residues. Germline V gene sequence: CDR1 LNHDA, CDR2 SQIVND (reference sequence). V lost 3 bases and J lost 0, with 9 bases in between. The CDR3 sequence is CASSIYQNSGNTIYF. Here the CDR3 DNA reads TGTGCCAGTAGTATTTACCAGAACTCTGGAAACACCATATATTTT.

Written as DNA, the CDR3 is TGCAGTGCTAGGGGGTATCGGGAGACCCAGTACTTC. This sequence encodes CSARGYRETQYF. V is TRBV20-1 and J is TRBJ2-5; unclear D gene. From germline, CDR1 is DFQATT and CDR2 SNEGSKA (reference sequence). The CDR3 runs to 12 residues. The V end was cut by 3 bases, the J end by 5 bases, with 10 bases between.

This clonotype showed up just a few times. The chain is built from TRBV7-9 and TRBJ2-7, with 7 positions matching TRBD1. The CDR3 spans 15 residues. J lost 3 bases, V lost 4 bases, and 9 bases had no gene match. CDR1 and CDR2 (germline): SEHNR, FQNEAQ (reference sequence). CDR3 residues: CASSWDGTALYEQYF. The CDR3 nucleotides read TGTGCCAGCAGCTGGGACGGGACAGCTCTCTACGAGCAGTACTTC.

This clonotype has ten or more counts. Written as DNA, the CDR3 is TGTGCCAGCAGTGAGGGGGTCGGTAATGAAAAACTGTTTTTT. Protein sequence: CASSEGVGNEKLFF. The chain uses TRBV2 and TRBJ1-4, with D maybe TRBD1 (5 bases). The germline CDR1 and CDR2 sequences are SNHLY and FYNNEI. The length of the CDR3 is 14 residues. With 3 bases removed from V and 4 bases from J, the gap between germline ends came to 9 bases.

The V call is TRBV2, the J call TRBJ1-6; 8 positions match TRBD1. CDR1 and CDR2 (germline): SNHLY, FYNNEI. The CDR3 runs 14 residues. J gave up 6 bases and V 7 bases, and 5 bases lay outside the gene matches. Written as DNA, the CDR3 is TGTGCCAGCAAGGTGACAGGGGCTAATTCACCCCTCCACTTT. Amino acids: CASKVTGANSPLHF.

This clonotype was detected only a few times. This rearrangement joins TRBV29-1 to TRBJ2-7; D may be TRBD1 (6 bases). The V gene lost 3 bases and the J gene lost 3 bases, with 12 bases spanning the gap. Germline-derived CDR1 and CDR2 are SQVTM and ANQGSEA. The CDR3 runs to 13 residues. CDR3 DNA: TGCAGCGTTGACAGGGGCGGCGGCTACGAGCAGTACTTC. This codes for CSVDRGGGYEQYF.

This clonotype has at least ten counts. In nucleotides, the CDR3 is TGTGCCAGCAGCGTAGGGGGGGGAGATACGCAGTATTTT. This sequence encodes CASSVGGGDTQYF. The V call is TRBV9, the J call TRBJ2-3; TRBD2 matches at 7 bases. CDR1 is SGDLS, CDR2 YYNGEE, per germline. Germline trimming cut 0 bases from V and 5 bases from J; bases unmatched to any gene: 0. The CDR3 contains 13 residues.

The chain links TRBV19 to TRBJ1-1; 7 bases map to TRBD1. The CDR3 loop spans 15 amino acids. The germline gives CDR1 LNHDA, CDR2 SQIVND (reference sequence). The ends lost 3 bases at V and 8 bases at J; junction bases unmatched: 12. The CDR3 loop is CASSIAQTGSSEAFF. In nucleotides, the CDR3 is TGTGCCAGTAGTATCGCTCAGACAGGGTCATCAGAAGCTTTCTTT. Together with reference TRBV19 and TRBJ1-1, the CDR3 gives the full variable domain: DGGITQSPKYLFRKEGQNVTLSCEQNLNHDAMYWYRQDPGQGLRLIYYSQIVNDFQKGDIAEGYSVSREKKESFPLTVTSAQKNPTAFYLCASSIAQTGSSEAFFGQGTRLTVV.

This clonotype was detected many times. The chain has TRBV20-1 and TRBJ1-3; D is ambiguous. This CDR3 has 15 amino acids. Deletions cut 5 bases from V and 0 bases from J, with 14 bases between. Germline loops: CDR1 DFQATT, CDR2 SNEGSKA (reference sequence). The CDR3, as DNA: TGCAGTGCTTCCCCCCTGGCCCTCTCTGGAAACACCATATATTTT. Amino acid sequence: CSASPLALSGNTIYF.

This clonotype has a count of ten or more. The rearrangement uses TRBV7-9 and TRBJ1-5; 9 nucleotides agree with TRBD1. The CDR3 spans 16 residues. The J segment lost 3 bases and the V segment lost 1 base, leaving 4 bases of the junction unmatched. CDR1 is SEHNR and CDR2 is FQNEAQ in the germline V gene (reference sequence). CDR3 region: CASSLVDRGYNQPQHF. In DNA form, the CDR3 reads TGTGCCAGCAGCTTAGTTGACAGGGGGTACAATCAGCCCCAGCATTTT.

This clonotype was counted between two and nine times. This CDR3 is missing its conserved last phenylalanine or tryptophan, likely due to a read error. V and J are TRBV6-2 or TRBV6-3 and TRBJ2-7, with a tentative D call TRBD1 (5 bases). Deletions cut 2 bases from V and 9 bases from J, with 14 bases between. The CDR3 covers 13 residues. Germline values: CDR1 MNHEY, CDR2 SVGEGT. The CDR3 here is CASSYTTDRSQYL. Written as DNA, the CDR3 is TGTGCCAGCAGTTACACAACAGACAGATCGCAGTACCTC.

Concerning this clonotype: A junction end diverges from the germline sequence, so it may reflect a read error. This chain joins TRBV24-1 and TRBJ1-2; D call uncertain. The CDR3 covers 16 residues. Germline V CDR1 and CDR2: KGHDR, SFDVKD. CDR3: CATGDPGLDHARGYTF. The CDR3 region has the DNA TGTGCCACCGGTGACCCTGGACTGGATCATGCGAGGGGCTACACCTTC.

The chain has TRBV24-1 and TRBJ2-1; 9 positions agree with TRBD2. J was trimmed by 7 bases and V by 1 base; bases with no gene match: 7. The CDR3 length is 16 residues. The V gene's germline CDR1 is KGHDR and CDR2 SFDVKD. CDR3 region: CATSDLGREGRNEQFF. CDR3 DNA: TGTGCCACCAGTGATTTAGGGCGGGAGGGCCGTAATGAGCAGTTCTTC.

This clonotype has at least ten counts. The chain is built from TRBV9 and TRBJ1-1, with TRBD1 matching over 7 bases. Trimming at V came to 3 bases and at J to 7 bases, leaving 9 bases not matched to a gene. The CDR3 has 14 residues. The germline gives CDR1 SGDLS, CDR2 YYNGEE. CDR3 amino acids: CASSAGGGLDEAFF. CDR3 in DNA: TGTGCCAGCAGCGCAGGGGGGGGGCTCGATGAAGCTTTCTTT. The variable domain in full, with the rest retrieved from reference TRBV9 and TRBJ1-1, is DSGVTQTPKHLITATGQRVTLRCSPRSGDLSVYWYQQSLDQGLQFLIQYYNGEERAKGNILERFSAQQFPDLHSELNLSSLELGDSALYFCASSAGGGLDEAFFGQGTRLTVV.

The rearrangement links TRBV19 to TRBJ2-5; TRBD1 aligns across 9 bases. The ends lost 7 bases at V and 2 bases at J; junction bases unmatched: 11. The CDR3 is made up of 16 amino acids. Germline V gene lookup returns CDR1 LNHDA and CDR2 SQIVND (reference sequence). The CDR3 protein is CASTGLGTGTQETQYF. The CDR3 coding sequence is TGTGCCAGTACGGGCCTGGGGACAGGGACACAAGAGACCCAGTACTTC.

This clonotype was seen ten or more times. The genes are TRBV5-8 and TRBJ2-2; the D gene is possibly TRBD2 (6 bases). The CDR3 is 16 amino acids. CDR1 and CDR2 from the germline V gene are SGHTS and YDEGEE. Trimming removed 0 bases from V and 1 base from J, with 10 bases in between. CDR3 DNA sequence: TGTGCCAGCAGCTTGGGCGGGGCTCAGAACACCGGGGAGCTGTTTTTT. Translated, it gives CASSLGGAQNTGELFF.

Notes on this clonotype: Just one base apart from a much larger clone, this may be a read error. This rearrangement joins TRBV13 to TRBJ1-1, with TRBD1 matching 9 bases. The J segment lost 1 base and the V segment lost 5 bases, leaving 11 bases of the junction unmatched. The CDR3 consists of 17 residues. Germline CDR1 is PRHDT and CDR2 is FYEKMQ (reference sequence). CDR3: CASSKPDLDRGNTEAFF. The CDR3 DNA is TGTGCCAGCAGCAAACCAGACTTGGACAGGGGGAACACTGAAGCTTTCTTT.

This chain uses TRBV24-1 with TRBJ1-5, with TRBD1 matching 9 bases. CDR1 is KGHDR and CDR2 is SFDVKD in the germline V gene. J was trimmed by 5 bases and V by 8 bases; bases with no gene match: 6. The CDR3 is 14 residues long. The CDR3 coding sequence is TGTGCCACCAAGCAAGGACAGGGGTATCAGCCCCAGCATTTT. It is translated as CATKQGQGYQPQHF.

The sample holds a few counts of this clonotype. Possible read error: a much larger clone is one base away. This sequence joins TRBV14 and TRBJ2-5, with D perhaps being TRBD1 or TRBD2 (6 bases each). This CDR3 spans 14 amino acids. Trimming removed 2 bases at V and 9 bases at J, with 16 bases between. Germline V gene lookup returns CDR1 SGHDN and CDR2 FVKESK. This CDR3 is CASSQLGGPEAQYF. The DNA of the CDR3 is TGTGCCAGCAGCCAATTGGGGGGCCCCGAGGCCCAGTACTTC.

This clonotype was detected many times. The V and J genes are TRBV3-1 and TRBJ1-2, with unresolved D. The ends were cut back, 2 bases at V and 7 bases at J, with 11 bases in the middle. Germline V lookup: CDR1 LGHDT, CDR2 YNNKEL (reference sequence). The CDR3 has 13 residues. The CDR3 nucleotides are TGTGCCAGCAGCCAATCCTCTAGCGGTGGCTACACCTTC. Amino acid sequence: CASSQSSSGGYTF. The full variable domain, in which reference TRBV3-1 and TRBJ1-2 provide the parts outside the CDR3, is DTAVSQTPKYLVTQMGNDKSIKCEQNLGHDTMYWYKQDSKKFLKIMFSYNNKELIINETVPNRFSPKSPDKAHLNLHINSLELGDSAVYFCASSQSSSGGYTFGSGTRLTVV.

This chain joins TRBV25-1 and TRBJ2-7; D remains ambiguous. V was trimmed by 6 bases and J by 5 bases, leaving 17 bases between them. This CDR3 comprises 14 residues. The germline gives CDR1 MGHDK, CDR2 SYGVNS. In DNA, the CDR3 is TGTGCCAGCAGCGATCCCCACCCAAATGACGAGCAGTACTTC. This codes for CASSDPHPNDEQYF.

This chain uses TRBV10-3 with TRBJ1-1; no definite D call. Trimming took off 5 bases at V and 5 bases at J, with 9 bases between the two ends. Germline V gene lookup returns CDR1 ENHRY and CDR2 SYGVKD. This CDR3 spans 12 amino acids. The CDR3 nucleotides are TGTGCCATCAGTCCCTTGGGGACTGAAGCTTTCTTT. Protein sequence: CAISPLGTEAFF.

This sequence joins TRBV2 and TRBJ2-7, with D perhaps matching TRBD2 (7 bases). Looked up from germline, CDR1 is SNHLY and CDR2 is FYNNEI. This CDR3 is built from 16 residues. Trimming removed 5 bases at V and 2 bases at J, with 19 bases between. Written as DNA, the CDR3 is TGTGCCAGCAGTTGCCTAGGGGGGGACTGCCCCTACGAGCAGTACTTC. Amino acids: CASSCLGGDCPYEQYF. Complete variable domain (other parts from reference TRBV2 and TRBJ2-7): EPEVTQTPSHQVTQMGQEVILRCVPISNHLYFYWYRQILGQKVEFLVSFYNNEISEKSEIFDDQFSVERPDGSNFTLKIRSTKLEDSAMYFCASSCLGGDCPYEQYFGPGTRLTVT.

This clonotype was seen repeatedly, ten times or more. The gene calls are TRBV7-3 and TRBJ2-1; 10 bases agree with TRBD2. This CDR3 spans 15 amino acids. Looked up from germline, CDR1 is SGHTA and CDR2 is FQGTGA. The V and J ends lost 3 bases and 10 bases, in that order; junction bases with no gene match: 9. In DNA form, the CDR3 reads TGTGCCAGCAGCTTCAGCGGGGGGGCCTCAGGGGAGCAGTTCTTC. This gives the protein CASSFSGGASGEQFF.

This clonotype has ten or more counts. As DNA, the CDR3 is TGTGCCACCAGTGAAGGGATCACAGATACGCAGTATTTT. It encodes CATSEGITDTQYF. This chain links TRBV24-1 with TRBJ2-3; the D is unclear. Germline CDR1 is KGHDR and CDR2 is SFDVKD. V lost 4 bases to trimming and J lost 2 bases, with 6 bases between them. The CDR3 contains 13 residues.